The source of this T cell receptor beta chain is a study of blood T cell repertoires in COVID-19. As for the study in general: The United States, Italy and Spain provided the acute and convalescent COVID-19 samples. T cells, B-cell-depleted T cells, or PBMCs supplied cDNA or gDNA.

Under the authors' procedure: For nucleated cells, counts were estimated from reference gene primer amplification. The table came from immunoSEQ multiplex PCR; TCRdb's copy has only in-frame clones and leaves some out. Clonal size and the V and J genes are those of that table, whereas D and trimming came from the DNA. The data contain 250,000 to 400,000 clones, 75% to 90% of them singletons. CDR3 length: 16 amino acids. Germline CDR1 reads SEHNR; CDR2 reads FQNEAQ (reference sequence). V gave up 5 bases and J gave up 1 base; unmatched junction bases: 9. The receptor comes from a woman in her thirties with COVID-19, enrolled during active disease. The sequencing sample was made of peripheral blood. V gene TRBV7-9 combines with J gene TRBJ2-3, with TRBD1 identical over 7 bases. CDR3 in DNA: TGTGCCAGCAGCCCACCCTCAACAGGGGGCACAGATACGCAGTATTTT. Its translation: CASSPPSTGGTDTQYF.